This is a list of T cell receptor beta chains from one sample in a study of blood T cells in healthy people across ages. TCRdb independently ran MiXCR on the 5' RACE reads; one entry per CDR3 protein. The table has approximately 1,700,000 distinct CDR3 sequences, around 40% seen once; the top ten hold more than 20%. Input material: blood. These receptors were obtained from a human donor in good health. Both conserved end residues are part of each CDR3. The D gene is left open where the match is weak. For some rows the clone size is stated as once, few or many, or as a class when expanded; others skip it.

TRBV6-2/TRBV6-3	.	TRBJ1-1	.	TGTGCCAGCAGGCGGTTTCCGGCTGAAGCTTTCTTT	CASRRFPAEAFF
TRBV7-2	.	TRBJ2-5	few	TGTGCCAGCAGCTTGAGTGCCTTTGGGGGAGAGACCCAGTACTTC	CASSLSAFGGETQYF
TRBV20-1	.	TRBJ1-5	.	TGCAGTGCAATCTTGCCGGGTGACCAGCCCCAGCATTTT	CSAILPGDQPQHF
TRBV18	TRBD2	TRBJ2-3	few	TGTGCCAGCTCACCTACATGGCTAGCGGGGTCCACAGATACGCAGTATTTT	CASSPTWLAGSTDTQYF
TRBV3-1	.	TRBJ2-7	few	TGTGCCAGCAGCCAATTCCTCAGGGTTTCTGGGGGAGAGCAGTACTTC	CASSQFLRVSGGEQYF
TRBV29-1	.	TRBJ2-7	.	TGCAGCGTTATTCCCAGCTCGGACTCCCCTCTAGTCGAGACCACCTACGAGCAGTACTTC	CSVIPSSDSPLVETTYEQYF
TRBV9	TRBD1	TRBJ2-6	.	TGTGCCAGCAGCGTAGACGGGACAGGGGGGTATGGGGCCAACGTCCTGACTTTC	CASSVDGTGGYGANVLTF
TRBV27	.	TRBJ2-1	few	TGTGCCAGCAGCTTACCTACGGGGGGCACACACAATGAGCAGTTCTTC	CASSLPTGGTHNEQFF
TRBV18	.	TRBJ1-4	.	TGTGCCAGCTCACCAGCCGGGATCGGAGAAAAACTGTTTTTT	CASSPAGIGEKLFF
TRBV7-3	.	TRBJ1-1	.	TGTGCCAGCAGCTTAATGCACGACACTGAAGCTTTCTTT	CASSLMHDTEAFF